This entry features one T cell receptor beta chain sequence. Its antigen is unidentified. The data were taken from a study of PD-1 blockade in classical Hodgkin lymphoma. The protocol was immunoSEQ multiplex PCR, while the TCRdb copy is restricted to in-frame clones and leaves out a portion. The sample has 10,000 to 15,000 clones, 85% to 90% seen once; the top ten hold roughly 0.51%. V was clipped by 5 bases and J by 10 bases; unmatched bases: 15. This CDR3 has 15 amino acids. Per germline, CDR1 MGHRA and CDR2 YSYEKL. General observations from the study: Compared with healthy donors, newly diagnosed patients reportedly showed lower baseline TCR diversity. Patients newly diagnosed and complete responders had comparable baseline diversity. TCR diversity in CD4+, not CD8+, cells rose significantly by C4D1.

Exposure to brentuximab vedotin varied, and each patient had relapsed following autologous stem cell transplantation. Researchers report purifying CD4+ T cells from thawed PBMCs by magnetic negative selection. The sequence was collected from a human donor with classical Hodgkin lymphoma. This sample comprised CD4+ T cells from blood, obtained at baseline. The chain uses TRBV4-1 and TRBJ1-1, with 8 bases identical to TRBD1. The CDR3 spells CASSSSSIQGARAFF. CDR3 nucleotide sequence: TGCGCCAGCAGCTCAAGCTCCATCCAGGGGGCTCGAGCTTTCTTT.